This TCR beta chain was found in a study of T-cell reconstitution after alpha-beta-depleted transplantation in children. This clonotype was observed a handful of times. The TCRbeta library incorporated unique molecular identifiers. Via MiXCR, TCRdb re-called the PCR reads, giving one row per CDR3 protein. The sample records over 70,000 distinct CDR3 sequences, less than 15% being singletons. The sequence was collected from a human donor who donated a stem cell graft to a child with inherited bone marrow failure. The material was PBMCs from the stem cell graft donor, obtained from the stem cell graft.

The CDR3 DNA reads as TGTGCCTGTTCCCGGGGAAGAAATGAAAAACTGTTTTTT. Translating gives CACSRGRNEKLFF. The rearrangement links TRBV30 to TRBJ1-4, with unresolved D. Germline CDR1 reads GTSNPN; CDR2 reads SVGIG (reference sequence). CDR3 length: 13 amino acids. V was pared by 6 bases and J by 5 bases, with 13 bases between.